A selection of T cell receptor beta chains follows, all from one sample in a study of identical twins. TCRdb reprocessed the 5' RACE reads with MiXCR, giving one entry per CDR3 protein. The sample holds about 190,000 distinct CDR3 sequences; about 15% are singletons and the top ten take 40%. The same data also contributed to another study, on T cells expressing NK-cell markers.

Sequenced input: CD8+ T cells sorted from blood. These receptors all stem from a woman aged 18-30 years in good health. Each CDR3 is given with its conserved first and last residue. The order of the fields is D gene, J gene, clone size, V gene, CDR3 protein, CDR3 DNA. The D gene is left open where the match is weak. Size tells how often a clone was seen (once, few, many) or the class of an expanded clone, and some rows leave it out.

D: TRBD1
J: TRBJ2-1
size: -
V: TRBV6-1
CDR3: CASSWTGGNEQFF
DNA: TGTGCCAGCTCATGGACAGGGGGGAATGAGCAGTTCTTC

D: -
J: TRBJ2-3
size: few
V: TRBV15
CDR3: CATSRVGGADTQYF
DNA: TGTGCCACCAGCAGAGTTGGGGGCGCAGATACGCAGTATTTT

D: -
J: TRBJ2-7
size: -
V: TRBV7-6
CDR3: CASSPEGYYEQYF
DNA: TGTGCCAGCAGTCCAGAAGGATACTACGAGCAGTACTTC

D: TRBD2
J: TRBJ2-5
size: -
V: TRBV19
CDR3: CASSIGGGLGLETQYF
DNA: TGTGCCAGTAGTATAGGAGGAGGACTAGGTTTGGAGACCCAGTACTTC

D: -
J: TRBJ1-2
size: many
V: TRBV7-3
CDR3: CASSLVGNYGYTF
DNA: TGTGCCAGCAGCTTAGTTGGGAACTATGGCTACACCTTC

D: -
J: TRBJ2-7
size: -
V: TRBV30
CDR3: CAWDSAFPHEQYF
DNA: TGTGCCTGGGACTCTGCCTTTCCCCACGAGCAGTACTTC

D: TRBD2
J: TRBJ2-2
size: -
V: TRBV11-2
CDR3: CASSPPRGGGNTGELFF
DNA: TGTGCCAGCAGCCCTCCTCGCGGGGGGGGGAACACCGGGGAGCTGTTTTTT

D: -
J: TRBJ2-2
size: -
V: TRBV7-9
CDR3: CASSPDATTGELFF
DNA: TGTGCCAGCAGCCCCGACGCTACCACCGGGGAGCTGTTTTTT

D: TRBD2
J: TRBJ2-7
size: few
V: TRBV3-1
CDR3: CASSRDRLAGDIYEQYF
DNA: TGTGCCAGCAGCCGGGACAGACTAGCGGGAGACATATACGAGCAGTACTTC

D: -
J: TRBJ2-3
size: -
V: TRBV12-3/TRBV12-4
CDR3: CASSPYPGLSGADTQYF
DNA: TGTGCCAGCAGTCCCTACCCAGGACTCAGTGGGGCAGATACGCAGTATTTT

D: -
J: TRBJ2-3
size: few
V: TRBV7-9
CDR3: CASSQLEDTQYF
DNA: TGTGCCAGCAGCCAGCTCGAGGATACGCAGTATTTT

D: TRBD1
J: TRBJ2-1
size: -
V: TRBV12-3/TRBV12-4
CDR3: CASSDHRGGSYNEQFF
DNA: TGTGCCAGCAGTGACCACAGGGGTGGCTCCTACAATGAGCAGTTCTTC

D: -
J: TRBJ1-5
size: few
V: TRBV20-1
CDR3: CSARSYSNQPQHF
DNA: TGCAGTGCTAGGAGTTATAGCAATCAGCCCCAGCATTTT

D: -
J: TRBJ2-7
size: few
V: TRBV15
CDR3: CATSRGGQGEQYF
DNA: TGTGCCACCAGCAGAGGGGGTCAGGGGGAGCAGTACTTC

D: -
J: TRBJ2-2
size: -
V: TRBV29-1
CDR3: CSASVRGTGELFF
DNA: TGCAGCGCTAGCGTCAGAGGGACCGGGGAGCTGTTTTTT

D: -
J: TRBJ1-1
size: -
V: TRBV9
CDR3: CASSTQEVTEAFF
DNA: TGTGCCAGCAGCACCCAGGAGGTCACTGAAGCTTTCTTT

D: -
J: TRBJ2-1
size: few
V: TRBV14
CDR3: CASSQVMGNSYNEQFF
DNA: TGTGCCAGCAGCCAAGTCATGGGTAACTCCTACAATGAGCAGTTCTTC

D: -
J: TRBJ2-2
size: few
V: TRBV12-3/TRBV12-4
CDR3: CASSLQQAGELFF
DNA: TGTGCCAGCAGTCTCCAGCAGGCTGGGGAGCTGTTTTTT

D: TRBD2
J: TRBJ2-5
size: -
V: TRBV6-1
CDR3: CASSPRTSGEETQYF
DNA: TGTGCCAGCAGTCCGAGGACTAGCGGGGAAGAGACCCAGTACTTC

D: -
J: TRBJ2-3
size: many
V: TRBV24-1
CDR3: CATSDSRQGAGDTQYF
DNA: TGTGCCACCAGTGATTCAAGGCAGGGAGCTGGTGATACGCAGTATTTT

D: TRBD2
J: TRBJ2-2
size: -
V: TRBV7-6
CDR3: CASSLGGTSGSPGELFF
DNA: TGTGCCAGCAGCTTAGGGGGGACTAGCGGGAGCCCCGGGGAGCTGTTTTTT

D: -
J: TRBJ1-6
size: -
V: TRBV27
CDR3: CASTLGASSYNSPLHF
DNA: TGTGCCAGCACCTTGGGGGCGAGCTCCTATAATTCACCCCTCCACTTT

D: TRBD1
J: TRBJ2-7
size: -
V: TRBV5-1
CDR3: CASRSGTGSYEQYF
DNA: TGCGCCAGCAGGTCCGGGACAGGTTCCTACGAGCAGTACTTC

D: -
J: TRBJ1-1
size: few
V: TRBV7-9
CDR3: CASGQTVELTEAFF
DNA: TGTGCCAGCGGCCAGACAGTAGAGTTAACTGAAGCTTTCTTT

D: -
J: TRBJ1-1
size: -
V: TRBV12-3/TRBV12-4
CDR3: CASSLTSNRRTAFF
DNA: TGTGCCAGCAGCTTAACATCGAATAGACGAACCGCTTTCTTT

D: -
J: TRBJ2-1
size: -
V: TRBV4-3
CDR3: CASSQGQKRSSYNEQFF
DNA: TGCGCCAGCAGCCAAGGACAGAAGCGGAGCTCCTACAATGAGCAGTTCTTC

D: -
J: TRBJ2-3
size: -
V: TRBV5-1
CDR3: CASSSRTGTDTQYF
DNA: TGCGCCAGCAGCTCGAGGACGGGCACAGATACGCAGTATTTT

D: -
J: TRBJ2-3
size: -
V: TRBV6-5
CDR3: CASSYSILANGADTQYF
DNA: TGTGCCAGCAGTTACTCGATACTAGCCAATGGGGCAGATACGCAGTATTTT

D: -
J: TRBJ1-5
size: few
V: TRBV7-9
CDR3: CASRREGQGQPQHF
DNA: TGTGCCAGCAGAAGGGAGGGCCAGGGTCAGCCCCAGCATTTT

D: -
J: TRBJ1-1
size: many
V: TRBV29-1
CDR3: CSFSRNTEAFF
DNA: TGCAGCTTCTCTCGGAACACTGAAGCTTTCTTT

D: -
J: TRBJ2-1
size: -
V: TRBV5-1
CDR3: CASSLSGRANEQFF
DNA: TGCGCCAGCAGCTTGTCAGGGCGGGCCAATGAGCAGTTCTTC

D: -
J: TRBJ2-1
size: -
V: TRBV27
CDR3: CASSLSTTGSFHEQFF
DNA: TGTGCCAGCAGTTTAAGTACTACAGGGAGTTTCCATGAGCAGTTCTTC

D: TRBD1
J: TRBJ2-3
size: -
V: TRBV13
CDR3: CASRGDSKTQLTTDTQYF
DNA: TGTGCCAGCAGGGGGGACAGTAAAACCCAGCTCACCACAGATACGCAGTATTTT

D: -
J: TRBJ2-7
size: few
V: TRBV7-2
CDR3: CASSPIALSYEQYF
DNA: TGTGCCAGCAGCCCTATAGCGTTAAGCTACGAGCAGTACTTC

D: -
J: TRBJ2-5
size: few
V: TRBV2
CDR3: CASSVWGSQETQYF
DNA: TGTGCCAGCAGTGTGTGGGGCAGCCAAGAGACCCAGTACTTC

D: -
J: TRBJ2-7
size: few
V: TRBV29-1
CDR3: CSVDIKGNEQYF
DNA: TGCAGCGTTGATATAAAAGGGAACGAGCAGTACTTC

D: TRBD2
J: TRBJ2-1
size: many
V: TRBV6-4
CDR3: CASSDIGGGGDEQFF
DNA: TGTGCCAGCAGTGATATCGGCGGGGGAGGAGATGAGCAGTTCTTC

D: TRBD2
J: TRBJ2-5
size: -
V: TRBV11-2
CDR3: CASSLYLADQETQYF
DNA: TGTGCCAGCAGCTTATATCTAGCGGACCAAGAGACCCAGTACTTC

D: -
J: TRBJ2-1
size: -
V: TRBV7-9
CDR3: CASSLLPSGTAYNEQFF
DNA: TGTGCCAGCAGTCTCCTCCCCTCCGGTACCGCCTACAATGAGCAGTTCTTC

D: -
J: TRBJ2-7
size: few
V: TRBV7-9
CDR3: CASSLGGAGEQYF
DNA: TGTGCCAGCAGCTTAGGAGGGGCTGGCGAGCAGTACTTC

D: TRBD1
J: TRBJ2-2
size: many
V: TRBV12-3/TRBV12-4
CDR3: CASSLGQPGELFF
DNA: TGTGCCAGCAGTTTGGGACAGCCCGGGGAGCTGTTTTTT

D: -
J: TRBJ2-2
size: -
V: TRBV29-1
CDR3: CSAPKTGTGELFF
DNA: TGCAGCGCACCGAAGACAGGTACCGGGGAGCTGTTTTTT

D: -
J: TRBJ2-3
size: many
V: TRBV7-2
CDR3: CASRTEGGIRQYF
DNA: TGTGCCAGCAGGACCGAGGGGGGAATAAGGCAGTATTTT

D: TRBD1
J: TRBJ1-3
size: -
V: TRBV29-1
CDR3: CSVVPDRGENTIYF
DNA: TGCAGCGTTGTTCCGGACAGGGGCGAAAACACCATATATTTT

D: TRBD1
J: TRBJ1-1
size: many
V: TRBV5-1
CDR3: CASSSGTGRTEAFF
DNA: TGCGCCAGCAGCTCCGGGACAGGGAGGACTGAAGCTTTCTTT

D: TRBD2
J: TRBJ2-7
size: few
V: TRBV15
CDR3: CATSRDRGRAYEQYF
DNA: TGTGCCACCAGCAGAGATCGCGGGAGGGCCTACGAGCAGTACTTC

D: TRBD1
J: TRBJ2-7
size: few
V: TRBV19
CDR3: CACSSGQAYEQYF
DNA: TGTGCCTGCAGTTCGGGACAGGCCTACGAGCAGTACTTC

D: TRBD2
J: TRBJ2-5
size: few
V: TRBV14
CDR3: CASSQDLAGKYQETQYF
DNA: TGTGCCAGCAGCCAAGACCTAGCGGGGAAGTACCAAGAGACCCAGTACTTC

D: TRBD1
J: TRBJ2-1
size: -
V: TRBV7-8
CDR3: CASSWPSEGAQRNEQFF
DNA: TGTGCCAGCAGCTGGCCAAGCGAGGGGGCCCAAAGAAATGAGCAGTTCTTC

D: -
J: TRBJ2-1
size: many
V: TRBV6-2/TRBV6-3
CDR3: CASSYVVNEQFF
DNA: TGTGCCAGCAGTTACGTAGTGAATGAGCAGTTCTTC

D: TRBD1
J: TRBJ1-1
size: many
V: TRBV10-3
CDR3: CAISGTGVRTEAFF
DNA: TGTGCCATCAGTGGGACAGGGGTTCGGACTGAAGCTTTCTTT

D: -
J: TRBJ2-7
size: few
V: TRBV3-1
CDR3: CASSQVLGQGLQYF
DNA: TGTGCCAGCAGCCAAGTATTGGGGCAGGGCCTGCAGTACTTC

D: -
J: TRBJ2-3
size: -
V: TRBV5-6
CDR3: CASTQALALKEYF
DNA: TGTGCCAGCACCCAAGCGTTAGCCCTGAAGGAGTATTTT

D: TRBD2
J: TRBJ2-1
size: many
V: TRBV20-1
CDR3: CSARGTSESNEQFF
DNA: TGCAGTGCTAGAGGGACTAGCGAGTCCAATGAGCAGTTCTTC

D: TRBD1
J: TRBJ2-7
size: few
V: TRBV7-9
CDR3: CASSGPRDRGLYEQYF
DNA: TGTGCCAGCAGCGGGCCGAGGGACAGGGGGCTCTACGAGCAGTACTTC

D: TRBD2
J: TRBJ2-7
size: few
V: TRBV6-1
CDR3: CASSLGAGGRNTYEQYF
DNA: TGTGCCAGCTCCCTGGGAGCGGGGGGGCGAAATACCTACGAGCAGTACTTC

D: -
J: TRBJ2-2
size: -
V: TRBV6-5
CDR3: CASSYSKAGLVAGELFF
DNA: TGTGCCAGCAGTTACTCGAAGGCAGGGTTGGTTGCCGGGGAGCTGTTTTTT

D: TRBD2
J: TRBJ2-7
size: -
V: TRBV4-3
CDR3: CASSQSSGRGYDEQYF
DNA: TGCGCCAGCAGCCAAAGTAGCGGGAGAGGTTATGACGAGCAGTACTTC

D: -
J: TRBJ2-7
size: few
V: TRBV3-1
CDR3: CASSTPGVYEQYF
DNA: TGTGCCAGCAGCACCCCCGGGGTCTACGAGCAGTACTTC

D: -
J: TRBJ2-1
size: -
V: TRBV6-1
CDR3: CASSESPNGFYNEQFF
DNA: TGTGCCAGCAGTGAATCACCGAATGGCTTCTACAATGAGCAGTTCTTC